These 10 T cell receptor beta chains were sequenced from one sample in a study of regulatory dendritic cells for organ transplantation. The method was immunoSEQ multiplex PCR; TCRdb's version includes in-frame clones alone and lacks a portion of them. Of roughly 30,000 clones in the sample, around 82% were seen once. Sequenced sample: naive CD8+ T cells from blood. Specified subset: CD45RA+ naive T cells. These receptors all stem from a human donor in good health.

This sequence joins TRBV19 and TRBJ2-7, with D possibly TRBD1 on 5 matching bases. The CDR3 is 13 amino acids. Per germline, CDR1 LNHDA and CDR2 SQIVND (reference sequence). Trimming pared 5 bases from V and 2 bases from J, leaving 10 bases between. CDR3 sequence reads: CASSVDSPYEQYF. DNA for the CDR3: TGTGCCAGTAGTGTCGACAGCCCCTACGAGCAGTACTTC.

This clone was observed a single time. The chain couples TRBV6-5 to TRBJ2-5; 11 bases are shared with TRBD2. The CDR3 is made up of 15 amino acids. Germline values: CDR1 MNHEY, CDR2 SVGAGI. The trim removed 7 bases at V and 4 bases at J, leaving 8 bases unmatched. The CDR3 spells CASTPSGGNLETQYF. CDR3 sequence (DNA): TGTGCCAGCACCCCTAGCGGGGGGAACCTAGAGACCCAGTACTTC.

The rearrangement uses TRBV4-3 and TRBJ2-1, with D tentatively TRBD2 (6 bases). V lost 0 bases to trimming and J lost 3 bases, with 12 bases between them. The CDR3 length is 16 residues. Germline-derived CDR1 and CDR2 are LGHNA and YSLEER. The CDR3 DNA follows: TGCGCCAGCAGCCAAGATAGCGGACCAAGCTACAATGAGCAGTTCTTC. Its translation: CASSQDSGPSYNEQFF.

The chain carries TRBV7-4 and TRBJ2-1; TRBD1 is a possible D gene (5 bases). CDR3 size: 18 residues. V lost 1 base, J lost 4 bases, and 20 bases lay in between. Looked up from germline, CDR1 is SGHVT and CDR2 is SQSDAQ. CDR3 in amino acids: CASSLGGLQIRRYNEQFF. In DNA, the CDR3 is TGTGCCAGCAGCTTAGGGGGCCTGCAGATTAGGAGATACAATGAGCAGTTCTTC.

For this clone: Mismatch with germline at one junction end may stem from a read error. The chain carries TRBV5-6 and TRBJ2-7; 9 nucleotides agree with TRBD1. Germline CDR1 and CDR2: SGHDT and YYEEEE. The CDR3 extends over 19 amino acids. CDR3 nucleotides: TGTGCCAGCAGCCGCATTTGGGGACAGGGATCCAAGTACTCCCACGAGCAGTACTTC. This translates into CASSRIWGQGSKYSHEQYF.

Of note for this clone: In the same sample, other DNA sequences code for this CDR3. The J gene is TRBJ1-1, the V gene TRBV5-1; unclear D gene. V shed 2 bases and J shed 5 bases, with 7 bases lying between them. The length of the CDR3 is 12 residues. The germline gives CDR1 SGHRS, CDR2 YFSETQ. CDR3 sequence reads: CASSLRGTEAFF. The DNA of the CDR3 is TGCGCCAGCAGCTTAAGAGGAACTGAAGCTTTCTTT.

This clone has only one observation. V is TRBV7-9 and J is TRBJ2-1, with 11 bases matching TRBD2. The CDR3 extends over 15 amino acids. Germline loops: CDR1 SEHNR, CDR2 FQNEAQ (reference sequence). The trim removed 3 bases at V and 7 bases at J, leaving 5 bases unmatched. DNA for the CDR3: TGTGCCAGCAGCTTTAGCGGGGGGGCCTCAAATGAGCAGTTCTTC. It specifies CASSFSGGASNEQFF.

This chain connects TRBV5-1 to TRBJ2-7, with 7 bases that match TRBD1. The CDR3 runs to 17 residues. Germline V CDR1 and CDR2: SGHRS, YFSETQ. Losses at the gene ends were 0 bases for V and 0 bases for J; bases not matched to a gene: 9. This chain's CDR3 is CASSLEWSGGSSYEQYF. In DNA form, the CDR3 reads TGCGCCAGCAGCTTGGAATGGTCAGGGGGAAGCTCCTACGAGCAGTACTTC.

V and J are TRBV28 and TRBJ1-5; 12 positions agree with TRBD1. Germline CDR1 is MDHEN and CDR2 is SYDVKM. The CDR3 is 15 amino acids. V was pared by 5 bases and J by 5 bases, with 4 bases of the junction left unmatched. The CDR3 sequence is CASSRDRGPDQPQHF. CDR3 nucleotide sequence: TGTGCCAGCAGTCGGGACAGGGGGCCGGATCAGCCCCAGCATTTT. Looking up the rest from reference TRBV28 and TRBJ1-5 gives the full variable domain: DVKVTQSSRYLVKRTGEKVFLECVQDMDHENMFWYRQDPGLGLRLIYFSYDVKMKEKGDIPEGYSVSREKKERFSLILESASTNQTSMYLCASSRDRGPDQPQHFGDGTRLSIL.

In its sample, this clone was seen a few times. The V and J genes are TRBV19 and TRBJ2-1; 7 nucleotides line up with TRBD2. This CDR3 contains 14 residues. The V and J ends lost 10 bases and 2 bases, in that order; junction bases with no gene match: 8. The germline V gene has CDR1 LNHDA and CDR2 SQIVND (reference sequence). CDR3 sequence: CATSWGGAYNEQFF. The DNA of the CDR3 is TGTGCCACCTCATGGGGGGGGGCCTACAATGAGCAGTTCTTC.